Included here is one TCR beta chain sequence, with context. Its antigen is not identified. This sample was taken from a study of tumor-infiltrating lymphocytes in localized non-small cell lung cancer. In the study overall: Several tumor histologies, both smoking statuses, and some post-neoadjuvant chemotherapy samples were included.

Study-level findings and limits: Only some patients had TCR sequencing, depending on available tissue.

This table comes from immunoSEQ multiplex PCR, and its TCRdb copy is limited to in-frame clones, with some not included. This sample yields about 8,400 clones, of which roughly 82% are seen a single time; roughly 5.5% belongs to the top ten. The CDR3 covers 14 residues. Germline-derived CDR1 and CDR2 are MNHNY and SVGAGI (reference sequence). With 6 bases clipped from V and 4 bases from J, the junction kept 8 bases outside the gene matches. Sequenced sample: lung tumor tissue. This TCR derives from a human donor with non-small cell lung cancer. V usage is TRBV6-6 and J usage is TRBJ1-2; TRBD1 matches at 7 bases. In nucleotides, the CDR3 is TGTGCCAGCAGCCGAGACAGGGTTAGCTATGGCTACACCTTC. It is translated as CASSRDRVSYGYTF.